This T cell receptor beta chain was retrieved from a study of tissue T cells after allogeneic stem cell transplantation. Trimming removed 6 bases at V and 7 bases at J, with 18 bases between. The germline V gene encodes CDR1 SGHSN and CDR2 HYEKVE. The CDR3 extends over 13 amino acids. This clone was detected only a few times. Its antigen remains unidentified. Mouse gene names apply. The CDR3 end is not reached by the read, which stops 1 residue before it; the germline J gene fills it in. Overall study findings and caveats: Only a limited share of tissue TCRs appeared in blood or spleen. Few T cell clones were shared across patients, but motif clusters showed tissue-specific shared signatures. Anatomically similar tissues had similar TCR repertoires within each patient.

TCRdb's copy holds only in-frame clones and misses some; the assay was immunoSEQ multiplex PCR. The table lists about 22,000 clones, over 60% of them singletons, with 0.65% to 0.75% in the top ten. The chain joins TRBV12-1 to TRBJ2-7, with D unresolved. Sequencing input: spleen. This receptor was obtained from a female BALB/c mouse in good health. For the strain, the MHC haplotype given is H2-d. The CDR3 reads CASALPRGSEQYF. The sequenced CDR3 bases are TGTGCCAGCGCCCTCCCCCGCGGGTCGGAACAGTAC. Full variable domain (outside the CDR3, taken from reference TRBV12-1 and TRBJ2-7): DSGVVQSPRHIIKEKGGRSVLTCIPISGHSNVVWYQQTLGKELKFLIQHYEKVERDKGFLPSRFSVQQFDDYHSEMNMSALELEDSAMYFCASALPRGSEQYFGPGTRLTVL.